Shown below are 14 T cell receptor beta chains from a single sample sequenced in a study of technical replicates of blood from a few donors. Only in-frame clones appear in the TCRdb table, and some are missing; sequencing was by immunoSEQ multiplex PCR. The sample carries about 56,000 clones, just under 95% recorded once. The material sequenced was PBMCs. These receptors originate from a human donor in good health. Some clones in this sample may be carry-over from other donors' samples.

The rearrangement joins TRBV4-3 to TRBJ1-4, with D maybe TRBD1 (5 bases). The CDR3 has 15 amino acids. The germline V gene encodes CDR1 LGHNA and CDR2 YSLEER. V shed 1 base and J shed 5 bases, with 11 bases lying between them. CDR3 nucleotides: TGCGCCAGCAGCCAAGTTCATGGACAAAATGAAAAACTGTTTTTT. Its protein product is CASSQVHGQNEKLFF.

The rearrangement links TRBV4-2 to TRBJ2-1; 8 nucleotides line up with TRBD2. This CDR3 has 15 amino acids. From germline, CDR1 is LGHNA and CDR2 YNFKEQ. V lost 0 bases and J lost 9; bases outside the gene matches: 7. In DNA, the CDR3 is TGTGCCAGCAGCCAAGACGGACTAGCAGCAGCTGAGCAGTTCTTC. Translated: CASSQDGLAAAEQFF.

The chain recombines TRBV7-9 with TRBJ1-1, with 8 bases lining up with TRBD1. Germline V lookup: CDR1 SEHNR, CDR2 FQNEAQ (reference sequence). There are 13 residues in the CDR3. V was pared by 5 bases and J by 3 bases, with 2 bases of the junction left unmatched. CDR3 residues: CASSQQGDTEAFF. The CDR3 nucleotides read TGTGCCAGCAGCCAACAGGGGGACACTGAAGCTTTCTTT.

The chain links TRBV10-3 to TRBJ2-2; D is uncertain. V was cut by 6 bases and J by 6 bases, with 8 bases left in between. The CDR3 is 12 amino acids. In germline, CDR1 is ENHRY, CDR2 SYGVKD. For the CDR3, the DNA is TGTGCCATCAGCCCTGTGTCCGGGGAGCTGTTTTTT. This encodes CAISPVSGELFF.

This clone has a single count. This sequence joins TRBV5-1 and TRBJ2-5; TRBD2 agrees at 8 bases. With V trimmed by 0 bases and J by 5 bases, 6 bases remained unmatched. Germline values: CDR1 SGHRS, CDR2 YFSETQ. This CDR3 comprises 15 residues. The CDR3 DNA reads TGCGCCAGCAGCTTGGAGGGACTAGGTTCGGAGACCCAGTACTTC. It translates to CASSLEGLGSETQYF.

This sequence joins TRBV9 and TRBJ2-2; no clear D. Trimming shortened V by 2 bases and J by 2 bases, and 10 bases separated the two germline ends. The CDR3 has 15 amino acids. The germline CDR1 and CDR2 sequences are SGDLS and YYNGEE. The CDR3 loop is CASSVWADNTGELFF. The CDR3 coding sequence is TGTGCCAGCAGCGTGTGGGCAGATAACACCGGGGAGCTGTTTTTT.

The CDR3 DNA sequence: TGTGCCAGCAGCTTTCCCGGACTAGCGGGTTCGAAGACCCAGTACTTC. Translating it yields CASSFPGLAGSKTQYF. The rearrangement uses TRBV7-8 and TRBJ2-5; TRBD2 matches at 11 bases. The CDR3 totals 16 residues. The junction had 9 bases not matched to a gene; V was cut back by 3 bases and J by 6 bases. In germline, CDR1 is SGHVS, CDR2 FQNEAQ.

The chain recombines TRBV9 with TRBJ1-6; 9 nucleotides agree with TRBD1. With V trimmed by 0 bases and J by 11 bases, 3 bases remained unmatched. Germline CDR1 reads SGDLS; CDR2 reads YYNGEE. This CDR3 comprises 14 residues. This CDR3 is CASSVVGTGPPLHF. In DNA form, the CDR3 reads TGTGCCAGCAGCGTAGTCGGGACAGGGCCACCCCTCCACTTT.

The chain joins TRBV7-2 to TRBJ2-5; TRBD1 is a possible D gene (6 bases). The CDR3 is made up of 16 amino acids. V was trimmed by 0 bases and J by 0 bases, leaving 11 bases between them. From germline, CDR1 is SGHTA and CDR2 FQGNSA. The CDR3 DNA reads TGTGCCAGCAGCTTAGCGGAGGACAGTTACCAAGAGACCCAGTACTTC. Residues: CASSLAEDSYQETQYF.

J is TRBJ2-2 and V is TRBV7-9; tentative D call: TRBD2 (6 bases). CDR1 is SEHNR, CDR2 FQNEAQ, per germline (reference sequence). The V end lost 5 bases, the J end lost 6 bases, and 25 bases lay between the germline ends. The CDR3 has 18 amino acids. The CDR3 loop is CASSRESGGSVAAGELFF. CDR3 bases: TGTGCCAGCAGCCGGGAAAGTGGGGGATCGGTAGCGGCCGGGGAGCTGTTTTTT.

The rearrangement uses TRBV6-1 and TRBJ1-2; D remains ambiguous. V was pared by 0 bases and J by 4 bases, with 6 bases between. The CDR3 length is 13 residues. Germline V gene data show CDR1 as MNHNS and CDR2 as SASEGT. In DNA form, the CDR3 reads TGTGCCAGCAGTGAAGCGCGGAGCTATGGCTACACCTTC. It translates to CASSEARSYGYTF.

The chain is built from TRBV6-5 and TRBJ1-1; no definite D call. Per germline, CDR1 MNHEY and CDR2 SVGAGI. Trimming left V 6 bases short and J 4 bases short, with 18 bases between. The CDR3 extends over 15 amino acids. The CDR3 protein is CASSPERPRGTEAFF. CDR3 DNA sequence: TGTGCCAGCAGCCCCGAAAGACCTCGGGGCACTGAAGCTTTCTTT.

This chain links TRBV4-1 with TRBJ2-5; tentatively, D is TRBD1 (6 bases). The ends were cut back, 1 base at V and 5 bases at J, with 14 bases in the middle. This CDR3 is built from 15 residues. Germline V gene sequence: CDR1 MGHRA, CDR2 YSYEKL. CDR3 region: CASSQVGTNSETQYF. The CDR3 region has the DNA TGCGCCAGCAGCCAAGTAGGGACAAATTCTGAGACCCAGTACTTC.

The CDR3: CASSQDRTANYGYTF. CDR3 sequence (DNA): TGTGCCAGCAGCCAAGACAGGACAGCAAACTATGGCTACACCTTC. The V call is TRBV14, the J call TRBJ1-2; tentative D call: TRBD1 (6 bases). Trimming took 0 bases from V and 2 from J, leaving 10 bases between them. From germline, CDR1 is SGHDN and CDR2 FVKESK. The CDR3 totals 15 residues.